This entry features one T cell receptor (beta chain) sequence. Its antigen is unknown. The data were obtained in a study of beta chain features in type 1 diabetes. Turning to the study itself: Over all samples combined, about 99,000,000 sorted cells were examined. Study conclusions and caveats: Among patients with Type 1 diabetes, TCRB CDR3s were moderately but significantly shorter in every one of the four CD4+ subsets. A definitive answer on HLA type influencing TCRB rearrangement was not reached here.

As every portion of the isolated RNA was reverse transcribed, the sequencing read expressed TCRB transcripts. Only in-frame clones appear in the TCRdb table, and some are missing; sequencing was by immunoSEQ multiplex PCR. The repertoire includes over 40,000 clones, 66% of them detected once, and less than 2% sits in the top ten. The ends were cut back, 0 bases at V and 8 bases at J, with 22 bases in the middle. CDR3 length: 16 residues. CDR1 is GTSNPN and CDR2 is SVGIG in the germline V gene (reference sequence). The sequence was obtained from a man younger than 45 with type 1 diabetes. Some clones in this sample may be carry-over from other donors' samples. V gene TRBV30 combines with J gene TRBJ1-2, with D hard to call. The source material was Tregs from blood. The CDR3 sequence: CAWSVLRRVIGGGYTF. The CDR3 nucleotides read TGTGCCTGGAGTGTACTAAGGCGTGTAATAGGAGGAGGCTACACCTTC.